This T cell receptor (beta chain) was captured in a study of T cell responses to AZD1222 COVID-19 vaccine. Notes on the study in general: Only 5 or 6 AZD1222 recipients were seropositive at baseline.

Germline CDR1 reads SGHNT; CDR2 reads YYREEE (reference sequence). This CDR3 has 17 amino acids. After removal of 4 bases from V and 1 base from J, the junction contained 13 bases not matched to a gene. Remarks on this clone: Its target is not known.

Data came from immunoSEQ multiplex PCR; TCRdb stores just in-frame clones and leaves some out. There are about 130,000 clones in the sample; roughly 85% occur only once, and approximately 4.7% lies in the top ten. The sequence derives from an adult who received the AZD1222 COVID-19 vaccine. The rearrangement uses TRBV5-4 and TRBJ1-2, with TRBD1 matching 7 bases. Here the sequenced sample was peripheral blood, taken 28 days after the second AZD1222 dose. The CDR3: CASSRQSGTELNYGYTF. As DNA, the CDR3 is TGTGCCAGCAGCAGACAATCAGGGACAGAGCTTAACTATGGCTACACCTTC.